These 5 T cell receptor beta chains came from one sample sequenced in a study of regulatory T cells in long-lasting Graves disease. Construction of TCR beta libraries relied on iRepertoire HTBI primers and on Arm-PCR targeting CDR3 regions. TCRdb analysed the multiplex PCR reads with MiXCR anew, one entry per CDR3 protein. The repertoire holds some 370,000 distinct CDR3 sequences, 10% to 15% seen once, with approximately 20% in the top ten. The time point: newly diagnosed GD, antithyroid drugs for less than 3 months. After RNA was extracted from PBMCs, the TCR library was made from it. The same sample was also used in a study of T cells in Graves' hyperthyroidism and ophthalmopathy.

Sequenced here: peripheral blood mononuclear cells (PBMCs), sampled at new diagnosis, from a patient treated with antithyroid drugs. These receptor sequences come from a woman younger than 30 with Graves disease.

V usage is TRBV6-1 and J usage is TRBJ2-1; TRBD2 aligns across 9 bases. The trim removed 7 bases at V and 5 bases at J, leaving 9 bases unmatched. This CDR3 has 15 residues. CDR1 and CDR2 (germline): MNHNS, SASEGT. The CDR3 reads CASKAGGARHNEQFF. The CDR3 nucleotides read TGTGCCAGCAAAGCGGGGGGCGCGAGACACAATGAGCAGTTCTTC.

This clonotype has at least ten counts. This rearrangement joins TRBV20-1 to TRBJ2-1, with TRBD2 matching 7 bases. Trimming took 5 bases from V and 8 from J; bases not matched to a gene: 6. Per germline, CDR1 DFQATT and CDR2 SNEGSKA (reference sequence). The CDR3 has 12 residues. The CDR3 protein is CSAGTNLDEQFF. The CDR3 DNA sequence: TGCAGTGCTGGGACTAATCTTGATGAGCAGTTCTTC.

This clonotype was observed at least ten times. This chain uses TRBV7-2 with TRBJ2-3; the D gene is possibly TRBD1 (5 bases). The CDR3 runs 16 residues. The V end lost 5 bases, the J end lost 4 bases, and 19 bases lay between the germline ends. Germline V gene lookup returns CDR1 SGHTA and CDR2 FQGNSA. CDR3 DNA sequence: TGTGCCAGCAGCGGTGGGGTGGGGCACCGAGCAGATACGCAGTATTTT. Amino acid sequence: CASSGGVGHRADTQYF.

This clonotype turned up a few times. V usage is TRBV19 and J usage is TRBJ1-3, with D possibly matching TRBD1 (6 bases). Per germline, CDR1 LNHDA and CDR2 SQIVND (reference sequence). The CDR3 is 16 residues long. V lost 5 bases and J 0 bases, leaving 14 bases between the germline ends. CDR3 coding DNA: TGTGCCAGTAGTCCTCGGACAGCCAACTCTGGAAACACCATATATTTT. Translating gives CASSPRTANSGNTIYF.

This clonotype has just a few counts. It may be a read error: a sequence one base away is much more abundant. The chain has TRBV3-1 and TRBJ1-1; 8 bases map to TRBD1. The CDR3 has 14 residues. Germline V gene data show CDR1 as LGHDT and CDR2 as YNNKEL (reference sequence). The CDR3 here is CVSSRGLGNTEAFF. Here the CDR3 DNA reads TGTGTCAGCAGCAGGGGGCTAGGGAACACTGAAGCTTTCTTT.